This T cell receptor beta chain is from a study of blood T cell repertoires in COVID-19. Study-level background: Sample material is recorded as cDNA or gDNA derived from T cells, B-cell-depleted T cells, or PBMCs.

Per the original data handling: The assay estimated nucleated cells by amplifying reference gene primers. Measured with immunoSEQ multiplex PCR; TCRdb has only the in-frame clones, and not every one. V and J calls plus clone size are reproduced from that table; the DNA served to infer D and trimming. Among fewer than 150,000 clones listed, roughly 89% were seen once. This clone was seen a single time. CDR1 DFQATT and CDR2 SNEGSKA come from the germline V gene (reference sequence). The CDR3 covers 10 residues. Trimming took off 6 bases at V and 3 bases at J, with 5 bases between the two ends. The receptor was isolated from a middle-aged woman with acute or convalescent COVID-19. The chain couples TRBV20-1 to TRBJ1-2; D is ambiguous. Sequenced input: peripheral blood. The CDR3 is CSAADYGYTF. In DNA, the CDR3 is TGCAGTGCCGCGGACTATGGCTACACCTTC.